This entry describes one TCR beta chain. Deletions cut 6 bases from V and 8 bases from J, with 13 bases between. Per germline, CDR1 DFQATT and CDR2 SNEGSKA (reference sequence). The CDR3 covers 11 residues. Data came from immunoSEQ multiplex PCR; TCRdb stores just in-frame clones and leaves some out. Among approximately 39,000 clones listed, around 87% were seen once. This sample was taken from a study of blood T cell repertoires in COVID-19. Overall study context: In each case, the material was cDNA or gDNA derived from T cells, B-cell-depleted T cells, or PBMCs.

What was sequenced was peripheral blood. The TCR sequence derives from a man aged 45 to 65 with active or convalescent COVID-19. The chain combines TRBV20-1 with TRBJ1-1; no definite D call. The CDR3 spells CSAARGEEAFF. DNA for the CDR3: TGCAGTGCAGCCCGAGGCGAGGAAGCTTTCTTT.